A single sample gave rise to the 14 T cell receptor beta chains below, sequenced in a study of identical twins. A single record per CDR3 protein comes from TCRdb applying MiXCR to the 5' RACE reads. The repertoire includes 250,000 to 300,000 distinct CDR3 sequences, 9.5% of them detected once, and under 7.5% sits in the top ten. The same sample was also studied in work on yellow fever vaccine responses in identical twins.

The material sequenced was CD8+ T cells sorted from blood. The source is a woman aged 18 to 35 in good health.

The table lists this clonotype with many counts. The chain recombines TRBV20-1 with TRBJ2-2; D remains ambiguous. The V gene lost 3 bases and the J gene lost 7 bases, with 9 bases spanning the gap. The CDR3 covers 12 residues. Germline V gene data show CDR1 as DFQATT and CDR2 as SNEGSKA (reference sequence). The CDR3, as DNA: TGCAGTGCTAGTAGGCCTGGCGGGGAGCTGTTTTTT. Translating it yields CSASRPGGELFF.

J is TRBJ2-7 and V is TRBV27; D gene ambiguous. The germline CDR1 and CDR2 sequences are MNHEY and SMNVEV (reference sequence). Trimming shortened V by 5 bases and J by 3 bases, and 5 bases separated the two germline ends. The CDR3 loop spans 11 amino acids. For the CDR3, the DNA is TGTGCCAGCAGTGGAGACTACGAGCAGTACTTC. The encoded protein is CASSGDYEQYF.

This clonotype came up a few times. The chain joins TRBV10-3 to TRBJ2-7, with TRBD1 matching 7 bases. V shed 6 bases, J shed 3 bases, and the junction held 8 bases outside the gene matches. CDR3 length: 14 amino acids. The germline gives CDR1 ENHRY, CDR2 SYGVKD. The DNA for the CDR3 is TGTGCCATCAGGGGCACAGGGGAGTTCTACGAGCAGTACTTC. This translates into CAIRGTGEFYEQYF.

The rearrangement uses TRBV4-1 and TRBJ2-7; a possible D gene is TRBD2 (5 bases). This CDR3 comprises 15 residues. V lost 3 bases and J lost 0, with 12 bases in between. From germline, CDR1 is MGHRA and CDR2 YSYEKL. The CDR3 sequence is CASSQARGVSYEQYF. The DNA for the CDR3 is TGCGCCAGCAGCCAGGCCCGGGGTGTCTCCTACGAGCAGTACTTC.

This clonotype was seen a handful of times. The rearrangement uses TRBV15 and TRBJ2-7, with D perhaps TRBD2 (5 bases). There are 14 residues in the CDR3. Germline assignment: CDR1 LNHNV and CDR2 YYDKDF (reference sequence). V was trimmed by 0 bases and J by 3 bases, leaving 9 bases between them. This chain's CDR3 is CATSRDSGYYEQYF. DNA for the CDR3: TGTGCCACCAGCAGAGATTCGGGGTACTACGAGCAGTACTTC.

This clonotype was recorded a few times. The CDR3 sequence: CASSIVSGPNQPQHF. The DNA for the CDR3 is TGTGCCAGTAGTATTGTTTCAGGTCCTAATCAGCCCCAGCATTTT. V gene TRBV19 combines with J gene TRBJ1-5; no firm D call. CDR1 is LNHDA, CDR2 SQIVND, per germline (reference sequence). V lost 3 bases and J 4 bases, leaving 13 bases between the germline ends. This CDR3 is 15 amino acids long.

At least ten counts were recorded for this clonotype. The CDR3 nucleotides are TGCGCCAGCAGGCCTGGGGTATACCTCTCTGGGGCCAACGTCCTGACTTTC. The encoded protein is CASRPGVYLSGANVLTF. This chain joins TRBV5-1 and TRBJ2-6; D not resolved. Trimming removed 5 bases at V and 0 bases at J, with 15 bases between. Germline CDR1 reads SGHRS; CDR2 reads YFSETQ. CDR3 length equals 17 residues.

This clonotype has a handful of counts. The DNA of the CDR3 is TGTGCCAGCAGTTTATCTTCGGCTAGCGGGAACAATGAGCAGTTCTTC. This gives the protein CASSLSSASGNNEQFF. The chain has TRBV27 and TRBJ2-1, with 9 bases matching TRBD2. The CDR3 sequence is 16 residues long. Losses at the gene ends were 0 bases for V and 5 bases for J; bases not matched to a gene: 5. Per the germline V gene, CDR1 is MNHEY and CDR2 is SMNVEV (reference sequence).

This clonotype was seen more than once but under ten times. The rearrangement uses TRBV12-3 or TRBV12-4 and TRBJ2-7; 7 nucleotides match TRBD1. V gave up 6 bases and J gave up 0 bases; unmatched junction bases: 8. This CDR3 has 15 amino acids. This chain's CDR3 is CASRATGQASYEQYF. The CDR3 DNA reads TGTGCCAGCAGAGCGACAGGGCAGGCCTCCTACGAGCAGTACTTC.

The chain is built from TRBV28 and TRBJ1-3, with 9 bases fitting TRBD1. Germline V CDR1 and CDR2: MDHEN, SYDVKM. Trimming at V came to 5 bases and at J to 3 bases, leaving 11 bases not matched to a gene. This CDR3 contains 17 residues. CDR3 sequence: CASSLYRGQGGGNTIYF. CDR3 DNA sequence: TGTGCCAGCAGTCTCTATAGGGGACAGGGAGGTGGAAACACCATATATTTT.

There are many counts of this clonotype. The J gene is TRBJ2-7, the V gene TRBV7-9, with D possibly TRBD1 on 5 matching bases. The V gene's germline CDR1 is SEHNR and CDR2 FQNEAQ (reference sequence). The V gene lost 4 bases and the J gene lost 0 bases, with 7 bases spanning the gap. This CDR3 comprises 13 residues. As DNA, the CDR3 is TGTGCCAGCAGCTCCCAGGGCTCCTACGAGCAGTACTTC. Its translation is CASSSQGSYEQYF.

This clonotype was seen many times. The CDR3 DNA is TGTGCCAGCCGCGATGGCTGGGAGCAGTACTTC. Amino acid sequence: CASRDGWEQYF. The J gene is TRBJ2-7, the V gene TRBV12-3 or TRBV12-4; D ambiguous. The length of the CDR3 is 11 residues. V lost 8 bases to trimming and J lost 7 bases, with 12 bases between them.

This clonotype appeared a few times. The gene calls are TRBV2 and TRBJ2-7; D tentatively reads TRBD1 or TRBD2 (5 bases each). Germline-derived CDR1 and CDR2 are SNHLY and FYNNEI. The CDR3 loop spans 16 amino acids. V lost 0 bases, J lost 2 bases, and 14 bases lay in between. The CDR3 sequence is CASSEARVSGTYEQYF. The CDR3 DNA sequence: TGTGCCAGCAGTGAAGCGAGGGTATCAGGGACCTACGAGCAGTACTTC.

The rearrangement joins TRBV6-2 or TRBV6-3 to TRBJ2-1; TRBD1 or TRBD2 may be the D gene (5 bases each). V was shortened by 6 bases and J by 0 bases, with 12 bases between the two germline ends. The germline V gene has CDR1 MNHEY and CDR2 SVGEGT. There are 15 residues in the CDR3. The CDR3 DNA sequence: TGTGCCAGCAGCCGGGACGGAAGCTCCTACAATGAGCAGTTCTTC. As protein: CASSRDGSSYNEQFF.